The clone carrying this T cell receptor (beta chain) was counted only a few times. The data were taken from a study of metastatic and nonmetastatic thyroid tumors. No patient received treatment before thyroid surgery. The CDR3 runs to 14 residues. The germline V gene has CDR1 MNHNS and CDR2 SASEGT. V lost 8 bases to trimming and J lost 5 bases; unmatched junction nucleotides: 11. With MiXCR, TCRdb called clones anew from the PCR reads. The sample yields 20,000 to 25,000 clones, about 20% seen once. This receptor was obtained from a female donor with papillary thyroid cancer or a benign thyroid nodule (not recorded which). Some clones in this sample may be carry-over from other donors' samples. Material for sequencing was tumor tissue. V gene TRBV6-1 combines with J gene TRBJ1-1; 7 bases line up with TRBD1. The CDR3 DNA reads as TGTGCCAGCCGCGAAACAGGGGCAGAGACTGAAGCTTTCTTT. Translation gives CASRETGAETEAFF.